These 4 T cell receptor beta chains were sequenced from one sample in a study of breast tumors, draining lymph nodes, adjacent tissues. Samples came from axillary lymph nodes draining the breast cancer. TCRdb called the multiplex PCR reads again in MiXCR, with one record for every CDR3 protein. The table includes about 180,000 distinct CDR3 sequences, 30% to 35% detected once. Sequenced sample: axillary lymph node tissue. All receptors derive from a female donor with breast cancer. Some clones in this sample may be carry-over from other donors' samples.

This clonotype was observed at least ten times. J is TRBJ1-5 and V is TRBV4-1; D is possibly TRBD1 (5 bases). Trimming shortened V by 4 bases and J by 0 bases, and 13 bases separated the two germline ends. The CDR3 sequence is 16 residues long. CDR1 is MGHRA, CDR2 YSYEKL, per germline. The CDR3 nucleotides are TGCGCCAGCAGCCCAGGGACGACAAATAGCAATCAGCCCCAGCATTTT. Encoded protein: CASSPGTTNSNQPQHF.

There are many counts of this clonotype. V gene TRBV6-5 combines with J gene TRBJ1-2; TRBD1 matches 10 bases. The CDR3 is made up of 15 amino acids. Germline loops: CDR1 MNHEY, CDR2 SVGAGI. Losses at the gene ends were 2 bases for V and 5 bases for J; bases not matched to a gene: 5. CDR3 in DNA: TGTGCCAGCAGTTACCGGGACAGGGGTCGGTATGGCTACACCTTC. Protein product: CASSYRDRGRYGYTF.

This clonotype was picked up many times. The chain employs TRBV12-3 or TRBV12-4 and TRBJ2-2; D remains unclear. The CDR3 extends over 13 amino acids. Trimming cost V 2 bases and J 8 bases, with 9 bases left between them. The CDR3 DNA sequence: TGTGCCAGCAGTTTATTCCGTGGTGGGGAGCTGTTTTTT. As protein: CASSLFRGGELFF.

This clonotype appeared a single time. CDR3 region: CASSIGDVGYEQYTDTQYF. CDR3 bases: TGTGCCAGTAGTATTGGTGATGTGGGTTACGAGCAGTACACAGATACGCAGTATTTT. The J gene is TRBJ2-3, the V gene TRBV19; D gene unclear. The CDR3 length is 19 residues. Per the germline V gene, CDR1 is LNHDA and CDR2 is SQIVND (reference sequence). V gave up 3 bases and J gave up 2 bases, with 24 bases separating them.